The clone carrying this TCR beta chain appeared a few times. Using its own MiXCR run on the 5' RACE reads, TCRdb lists one record per CDR3 protein. Of just under 550,000 distinct CDR3 sequences detected, about 15% appear once; the ten largest clones hold around 0.48%. This specimen belongs to a study of identical twins. The same sample was also used in a study of yellow fever vaccine responses in identical twins.

The sample comprised CD4+ T cells sorted from blood. The TCR originated in a woman aged 18-29 years in good health.

The CDR3 here is CASSRTQGLYNEQFF. In DNA, the CDR3 is TGTGCCAGCAGTCGGACACAGGGTCTCTACAATGAGCAGTTCTTC. V gene TRBV28 combines with J gene TRBJ2-1; D is perhaps TRBD1 (6 bases). CDR3 length equals 15 residues. In germline, CDR1 is MDHEN, CDR2 SYDVKM. The germline V and J ends were trimmed by 5 bases and 3 bases, with 14 bases remaining between them.